This T cell receptor beta chain was profiled in a study of monozygotic twins with cystic fibrosis. The V gene's germline CDR1 is SGDLS and CDR2 YYNGEE. Germline trimming cut 5 bases from V and 8 bases from J; bases unmatched to any gene: 6. This CDR3 has 15 residues. Repertoires were generated with immunoSEQ multiplex PCR, while TCRdb's copy carries only in-frame clones and drops some. The sample has roughly 25,000 clones; more than 85% are singletons. This TCR derives from a girl aged 2-10 years with cystic fibrosis. The chain carries TRBV9 and TRBJ2-1, with TRBD2 matching 14 bases. The sequencing sample was made of blood. The DNA of the CDR3 is TGTGCCAGCAGGGGACTAGCGGGGGACGCCGATGAGCAGTTCTTC. Protein: CASRGLAGDADEQFF.